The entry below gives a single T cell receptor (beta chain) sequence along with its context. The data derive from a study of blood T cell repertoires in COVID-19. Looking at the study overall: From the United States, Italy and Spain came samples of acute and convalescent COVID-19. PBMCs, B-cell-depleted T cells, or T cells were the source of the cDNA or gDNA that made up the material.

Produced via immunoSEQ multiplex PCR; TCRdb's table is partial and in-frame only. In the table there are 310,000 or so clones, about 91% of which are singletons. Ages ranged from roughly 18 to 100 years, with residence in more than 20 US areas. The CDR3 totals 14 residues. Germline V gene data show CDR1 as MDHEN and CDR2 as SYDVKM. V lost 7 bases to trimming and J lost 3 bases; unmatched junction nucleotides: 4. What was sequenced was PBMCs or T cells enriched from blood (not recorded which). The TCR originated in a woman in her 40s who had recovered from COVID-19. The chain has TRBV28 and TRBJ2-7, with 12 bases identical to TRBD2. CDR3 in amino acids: CASTSLAGGYEQYF. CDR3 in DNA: TGTGCCAGCACATCACTAGCGGGGGGCTACGAGCAGTACTTC.